Presented here are 8 T cell receptor beta chains from one specimen sequenced in a study of blood T cell repertoires in COVID-19 (dated by TCRdb to 2018 to 2020). Receptors were amplified or captured by the immunoSEQ multiplex PCR assay. Imported from immuneACCESS, the table was reduced by TCRdb to in-frame sequences with V and J called. These copies leave out some clones; in studies compared against another copy, an unresolved V gene accounts for under half, and the cause of the remainder is not known. For this sample the table gives about 180,000 clones, of which 70% to 90% were detected only once. Roughly 9.8% of the sample goes to the ten largest clones. Sequences were obtained from peripheral blood. The receptors stem from a human donor with active or convalescent COVID-19. The donor label of this sample is uncertain.

The chain carries TRBV30 and TRBJ2-1; D ambiguous. CDR1 is GTSNPN and CDR2 is SVGIG in the germline V gene (reference sequence). This CDR3 has 12 residues. Between the trimmed V and J ends, which lost 6 bases and 0 bases, there was a span of 6 bases. The CDR3 loop is CACCSSYNEQFF. CDR3 bases: TGTGCCTGTTGTAGCTCCTACAATGAGCAGTTCTTC.

The chain couples TRBV6-4 to TRBJ2-3, with D possibly TRBD1 on 6 matching bases. V shed 4 bases and J shed 5 bases, with 13 bases lying between them. Looked up from germline, CDR1 is MRHNA and CDR2 is SNTAGT. The CDR3 contains 14 residues. As DNA, the CDR3 is TGTGCCAGCAGTGCTCTACAGGGCGGAGATACGCAGTATTTT. This gives the protein CASSALQGGDTQYF.

This chain links TRBV4-1 with TRBJ2-3; 9 bases line up with TRBD1. J gave up 2 bases and V 1 base, and 16 bases lay outside the gene matches. This CDR3 has 20 amino acids. CDR1 and CDR2 from the germline V gene are MGHRA and YSYEKL. CDR3 residues: CASSQVPWQGTGRITDTQYF. DNA for the CDR3: TGCGCCAGCAGCCAAGTCCCCTGGCAGGGGACAGGGAGAATCACAGATACGCAGTATTTT.

V and J are TRBV27 and TRBJ2-7, with 10 bases that match TRBD1. In germline, CDR1 is MNHEY, CDR2 SMNVEV (reference sequence). Trimming took 7 bases from V and 6 from J; bases not matched to a gene: 9. The CDR3 consists of 14 residues. The CDR3 is CASKTGTGVFEQYF. The CDR3 DNA reads as TGTGCCAGCAAAACCGGGACAGGGGTCTTCGAGCAGTACTTC.

V gene TRBV7-2 combines with J gene TRBJ1-4; 7 bases agree with TRBD1. Trimming cost V 5 bases and J 13 bases; bases outside gene matches: 7. The germline CDR1 and CDR2 sequences are SGHTA and FQGNSA. This CDR3 is built from 12 residues. The CDR3: CASSANRGRLFF. The DNA of the CDR3 is TGTGCCAGCAGCGCCAACAGGGGAAGACTGTTTTTT.

This CDR3 is CATSRTGVGTEAFF. DNA of the CDR3: TGTGCCACCAGCAGGACAGGGGTTGGGACTGAAGCTTTCTTT. The J gene is TRBJ1-1, the V gene TRBV15; 8 nucleotides align to TRBD1. Germline CDR1 reads LNHNV; CDR2 reads YYDKDF (reference sequence). There are 14 residues in the CDR3. After removal of 3 bases from V and 5 bases from J, the junction contained 5 bases not matched to a gene.

The chain carries TRBV19 and TRBJ2-3, with 9 nucleotides matching TRBD1. The CDR3 length is 14 residues. V trimming: 5 bases; J trimming: 3 bases; junction bases outside the gene matches: 3. Germline values: CDR1 LNHDA, CDR2 SQIVND (reference sequence). This CDR3 reads CASSYRGRTDTQYF. The CDR3 bases are TGTGCCAGTAGTTACAGGGGGCGAACAGATACGCAGTATTTT.

The V and J genes are TRBV5-6 and TRBJ2-7, with a weak D call TRBD1 (6 bases). V gave up 0 bases and J gave up 3 bases, with 7 bases separating them. In germline, CDR1 is SGHDT, CDR2 YYEEEE. This CDR3 contains 13 residues. The CDR3 bases are TGTGCCAGCAGCTTGGGGGGGCTCTACGAGCAGTACTTC. It specifies CASSLGGLYEQYF.